The clone carrying this T cell receptor beta chain was seen at least ten times. The target antigen is unknown. The read is 3 residues too short to cover the CDR3 end, so that end is filled in from the germline J gene. The data stem from a study of T cell clonality in common variable immunodeficiency. Study observations and caveats: CVID subjects had higher TCRbeta clonality than healthy controls, most marked in about a third. Common variable immunodeficiency TCR beta sequences reportedly had fewer deletions and N-nucleotide insertions.

The germline CDR1 and CDR2 sequences are SGHDT and YYEEEE. The V end was cut by 1 base, the J end by 4 bases, with 12 bases between. This CDR3 is built from 14 residues. Assay used: immunoSEQ multiplex PCR; TCRdb lists only in-frame clones, some missing. The profile covers 25,000 to 30,000 clones, none occurring a single time. Reduced serum IgG, IgA and/or IgM plus specific antibody deficiency defined CVID. Of CVID subjects, more than twelve were female and around 27 male, mean age approximately 40. The genes are TRBV5-6 and TRBJ2-7; TRBD1 is a possible D gene (6 bases). What was sequenced was peripheral blood mononuclear cells. This sequence was found in a human donor with common variable immunodeficiency. CDR3 region: CASSLSFRGYEQYF. CDR3 bases read: TGTGCCAGCAGCTTGTCTTTCAGGGGTTACGAG.